This T cell receptor beta chain is from a study of breast tumors, draining lymph nodes, adjacent tissues. Study-level results: Tumor TCR diversity was below lymph nodes but above nontumor tissue. The lymph node origin of tumor T cells was framed as consistent with a hypothesis, not demonstrated. Luminal-like breast cancer showed significantly greater tumor-nontumor repertoire similarity than basal-like breast cancer did.

TCRdb itself ran the multiplex PCR reads through MiXCR, one entry per CDR3 protein. The sample carries 150,000 to 200,000 distinct CDR3 sequences, roughly a third recorded once. Breast cancer patients provided tissue from their axillary draining lymph nodes. Concerning this clonotype itself: The antigen is unknown. Without the conserved terminal phenylalanine or tryptophan, this CDR3 likely stems from a read error.

Material: axillary lymph node tissue. The receptor was isolated from a female donor with breast cancer. Some clones in this sample may be carry-over from other donors' samples.

Here the CDR3 reads CASSERTFGAGELFL. The CDR3 bases are TGTGCCAGCAGTGAACGGACATTCGGGGCCGGGGAGCTGTTTTTG. This chain connects TRBV6-1 to TRBJ2-2, with D perhaps given as TRBD1 or TRBD2 (5 bases each). The CDR3 runs to 15 residues. The V end lost 2 bases, the J end lost 6 bases, and 13 bases lay between the germline ends. Germline V gives CDR1 MNHNS, CDR2 SASEGT.